These 17 T cell receptor beta chains came from one sample sequenced in a study of shared clonotypes between healthy human individuals. Repertoires were generated with immunoSEQ multiplex PCR, while TCRdb's copy carries only in-frame clones and drops some. The table has roughly 640,000 clones, about 74% seen once. Sequencing was performed on memory CD4+ T cells sorted from blood. Subset meaning: CD45RA-negative fraction. Receptors originate from a woman in her thirties in good health.

Comments on this clone: Other DNA sequences in the same sample also yield this CDR3. In DNA form, the CDR3 reads TGTGCCAGCAGCGTAGATCAGGGGGAGACCCAGTACTTC. This translates into CASSVDQGETQYF. The chain carries TRBV9 and TRBJ2-5, with a tentative D call TRBD1 (6 bases). V lost 0 bases, J lost 5 bases, and 8 bases lay in between. This CDR3 spans 13 amino acids. Germline loops: CDR1 SGDLS, CDR2 YYNGEE.

The J gene is TRBJ2-1, the V gene TRBV7-6; D may correspond to TRBD1 or TRBD2 (5 bases each). This CDR3 has 18 amino acids. Trimming removed 3 bases from V and 3 bases from J, with 21 bases in between. Germline assignment: CDR1 SGHVS and CDR2 FNYEAQ. This CDR3 reads CASSFSQGRGPYYNEQFF. The DNA for the CDR3 is TGTGCCAGCAGCTTTTCCCAGGGACGCGGGCCCTACTACAATGAGCAGTTCTTC.

A few counts support this clone. The rearrangement joins TRBV25-1 to TRBJ1-1; 10 bases line up with TRBD1. V shed 1 base and J 5 bases; nucleotides not matched to a gene: 4. The CDR3 extends over 15 amino acids. CDR1 MGHDK and CDR2 SYGVNS come from the germline V gene. CDR3 in amino acids: CASSELGQGYTEAFF. CDR3 in DNA: TGTGCCAGCAGTGAATTGGGACAGGGGTATACTGAAGCTTTCTTT.

The chain is built from TRBV11-2 and TRBJ1-2, with 8 bases lining up with TRBD1. Germline V gene data show CDR1 as SGHAT and CDR2 as FQNNGV. After removal of 4 bases from V and 3 bases from J, the junction contained 4 bases not matched to a gene. The CDR3 is made up of 14 amino acids. The CDR3 sequence: CASSSSQGDYGYTF. The CDR3 coding sequence is TGTGCCAGCAGCTCATCACAGGGGGACTATGGCTACACCTTC.

This clone was counted a few times. The genes are TRBV27 and TRBJ2-7, with 9 bases identical to TRBD1. Germline-derived CDR1 and CDR2 are MNHEY and SMNVEV (reference sequence). The CDR3 runs to 14 residues. V shed 5 bases, J shed 1 base, and the junction held 3 bases outside the gene matches. CDR3 region: CASSRQGESYEQYF. The DNA for the CDR3 is TGTGCCAGCAGTAGACAGGGGGAATCCTACGAGCAGTACTTC.

V and J are TRBV29-1 and TRBJ2-5; D is ambiguous. The CDR3 is made up of 14 amino acids. Germline assignment: CDR1 SQVTM and CDR2 ANQGSEA. Trimming pared 6 bases from V and 1 base from J, leaving 15 bases between. CDR3 coding DNA: TGCAGCGTACCTGAAGACCGGACCCAAGAGACCCAGTACTTC. Its protein is CSVPEDRTQETQYF. Combining the CDR3 with reference TRBV29-1 and TRBJ2-5 gives the whole variable domain SAVISQKPSRDICQRGTSLTIQCQVDSQVTMMFWYRQQPGQSLTLIATANQGSEATYESGFVIDKFPISRPNLTFSTLTVSNMSPEDSSIYLCSVPEDRTQETQYFGPGTRLLVL.

This rearrangement joins TRBV10-3 to TRBJ1-5; no clear D gene. V lost 10 bases and J 0 bases, leaving 13 bases between the germline ends. CDR3 length: 14 amino acids. Germline-derived CDR1 and CDR2 are ENHRY and SYGVKD. CDR3: CATKGVNSNQPQHF. In nucleotides, the CDR3 is TGTGCCACCAAGGGAGTTAATAGCAATCAGCCCCAGCATTTT.

This clone was counted a single time. This sequence joins TRBV7-6 and TRBJ2-1, with D unresolved. The germline gives CDR1 SGHVS, CDR2 FNYEAQ. Trimming stripped 6 bases from V and 6 bases from J, with 12 bases between. There are 13 residues in the CDR3. The CDR3 sequence is CASSLGRPNEQFF. The CDR3 DNA sequence: TGTGCCAGCAGTCTAGGCCGGCCCAATGAGCAGTTCTTC.

This clone was observed a few times. The gene calls are TRBV5-4 and TRBJ2-5; D not certain. The CDR3 sequence is 12 residues long. The germline gives CDR1 SGHNT, CDR2 YYREEE (reference sequence). The V and J ends lost 0 bases and 7 bases respectively, with 7 bases between them. DNA of the CDR3: TGTGCCAGCAGCTTGGAGAGTGCGACCCAGTACTTC. Amino acids: CASSLESATQYF.

V is TRBV5-1 and J is TRBJ2-3, with 7 nucleotides matching TRBD1. This CDR3 has 15 amino acids. CDR1 is SGHRS, CDR2 YFSETQ, per germline. V gave up 2 bases and J gave up 0 bases; unmatched junction bases: 3. Written as DNA, the CDR3 is TGCGCCAGCAGCTTACAGGGGCCTAGCACAGATACGCAGTATTTT. Translation: CASSLQGPSTDTQYF.

This chain uses TRBV19 with TRBJ2-7; D call uncertain. V was shortened by 5 bases and J by 3 bases, with 11 bases between the two germline ends. CDR1 and CDR2 (germline): LNHDA, SQIVND (reference sequence). The CDR3 runs 13 residues. CDR3 in amino acids: CASSGYPFYEQYF. The CDR3 nucleotides are TGTGCCAGTAGTGGATACCCGTTCTACGAGCAGTACTTC.

About this clone: One base away lies a much larger clone, so this may be a sequencing read error. This sample also contains other DNA sequences that code for the same CDR3. This chain uses TRBV18 with TRBJ1-1; D not certain. CDR3 length equals 13 residues. Germline V gives CDR1 KGHSH, CDR2 LQKENI. Trimming pared 2 bases from V and 1 base from J, leaving 5 bases between. The CDR3 loop reads CASSPGQNTEAFF. The CDR3 DNA sequence: TGTGCCAGCTCACCAGGTCAGAACACTGAAGCTTTCTTT.

V and J are TRBV19 and TRBJ1-5, with 7 nucleotides matching TRBD1. Germline CDR1 LNHDA, CDR2 SQIVND (reference sequence). The V segment lost 8 bases and the J segment 3 bases; nucleotides outside the gene matches: 10. The length of the CDR3 is 15 residues. This chain's CDR3 is CASSDRAQPNQPQHF. CDR3 bases: TGTGCCAGTTCTGACAGGGCTCAACCCAATCAGCCCCAGCATTTT.

This chain joins TRBV28 and TRBJ1-2, with D uncertain. The CDR3 runs 12 residues. CDR1 MDHEN and CDR2 SYDVKM come from the germline V gene. The germline V and J ends were trimmed by 7 bases and 8 bases, with 14 bases remaining between them. The CDR3 DNA reads TGTGCCAGCACCGAAGCAGGCGCCGGCTACACCTTC. Translation: CASTEAGAGYTF.

The chain has TRBV2 and TRBJ2-7, with D tentatively TRBD1 (5 bases). Trimming stripped 3 bases from V and 0 bases from J, with 9 bases between. This CDR3 region has 14 residues. Germline assignment: CDR1 SNHLY and CDR2 FYNNEI. The CDR3 region has the DNA TGTGCCAGCAGTGACCAGGGTGGCTCCTACGAGCAGTACTTC. Residues: CASSDQGGSYEQYF.

The V gene is TRBV6-6, the J gene TRBJ1-2; 7 bases fit TRBD1. The CDR3 runs 14 residues. The germline V gene encodes CDR1 MNHNY and CDR2 SVGAGI (reference sequence). V was clipped by 6 bases and J by 4 bases; unmatched bases: 8. Here the CDR3 DNA reads TGTGCCAGCAGCTCAGGACAGGAATTCTATGGCTACACCTTC. It translates to CASSSGQEFYGYTF.

The rearrangement joins TRBV28 to TRBJ1-2, with D tentatively TRBD1 (6 bases). Germline V gives CDR1 MDHEN, CDR2 SYDVKM. V lost 6 bases, J lost 4 bases, and 15 bases lay in between. This CDR3 comprises 14 residues. In DNA form, the CDR3 reads TGTGCCAGCAGAGGGGGAGGGCCCGCCTATGGCTACACCTTC. It yields the protein CASRGGGPAYGYTF.